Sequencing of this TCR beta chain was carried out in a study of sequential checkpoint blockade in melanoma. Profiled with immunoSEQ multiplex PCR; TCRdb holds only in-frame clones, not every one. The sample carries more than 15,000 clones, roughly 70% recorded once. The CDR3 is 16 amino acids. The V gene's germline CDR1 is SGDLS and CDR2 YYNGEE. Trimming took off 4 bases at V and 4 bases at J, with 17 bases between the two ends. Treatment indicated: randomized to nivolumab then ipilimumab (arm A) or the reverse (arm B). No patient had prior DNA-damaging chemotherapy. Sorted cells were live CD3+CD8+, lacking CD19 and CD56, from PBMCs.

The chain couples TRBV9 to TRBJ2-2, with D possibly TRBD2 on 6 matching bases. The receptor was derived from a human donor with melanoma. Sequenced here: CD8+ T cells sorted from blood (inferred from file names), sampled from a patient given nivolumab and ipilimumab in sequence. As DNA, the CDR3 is TGTGCCAGCAGCCCACACGGGGGAAGGGGCACCGGGGAGCTGTTTTTT. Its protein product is CASSPHGGRGTGELFF.